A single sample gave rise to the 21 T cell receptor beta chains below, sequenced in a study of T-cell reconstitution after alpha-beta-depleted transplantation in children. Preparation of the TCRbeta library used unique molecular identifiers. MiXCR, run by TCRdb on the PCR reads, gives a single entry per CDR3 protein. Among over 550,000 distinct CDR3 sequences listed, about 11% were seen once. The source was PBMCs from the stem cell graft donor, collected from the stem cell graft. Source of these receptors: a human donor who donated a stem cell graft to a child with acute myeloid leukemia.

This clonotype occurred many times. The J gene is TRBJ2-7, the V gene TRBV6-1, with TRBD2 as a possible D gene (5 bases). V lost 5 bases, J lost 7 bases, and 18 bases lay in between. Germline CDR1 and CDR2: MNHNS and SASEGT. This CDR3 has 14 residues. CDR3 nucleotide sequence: TGTGCCAGCAGTCCAGCCGGAAAACCGGGGGAGCAGTACTTC. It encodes CASSPAGKPGEQYF.

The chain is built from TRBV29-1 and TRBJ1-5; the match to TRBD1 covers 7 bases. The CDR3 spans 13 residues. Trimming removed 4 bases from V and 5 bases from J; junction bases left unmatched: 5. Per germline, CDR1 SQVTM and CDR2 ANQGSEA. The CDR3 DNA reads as TGCAGCGTTGGACAGGGAAACGATCAGCCCCAGCATTTT. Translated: CSVGQGNDQPQHF.

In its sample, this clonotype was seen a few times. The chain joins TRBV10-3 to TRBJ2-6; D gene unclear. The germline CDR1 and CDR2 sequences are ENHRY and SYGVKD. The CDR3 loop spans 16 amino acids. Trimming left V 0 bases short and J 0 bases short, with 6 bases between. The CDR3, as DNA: TGTGCCATCAGTGAGTCGAAGCCCTCTGGGGCCAACGTCCTGACTTTC. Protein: CAISESKPSGANVLTF.

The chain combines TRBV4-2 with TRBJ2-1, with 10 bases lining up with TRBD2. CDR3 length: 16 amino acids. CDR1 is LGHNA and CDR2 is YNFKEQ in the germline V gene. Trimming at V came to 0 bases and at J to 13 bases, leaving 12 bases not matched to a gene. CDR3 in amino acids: CASSQELGLAAMFQFF. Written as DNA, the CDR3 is TGTGCCAGCAGCCAAGAATTAGGACTAGCGGCCATGTTTCAGTTCTTC.

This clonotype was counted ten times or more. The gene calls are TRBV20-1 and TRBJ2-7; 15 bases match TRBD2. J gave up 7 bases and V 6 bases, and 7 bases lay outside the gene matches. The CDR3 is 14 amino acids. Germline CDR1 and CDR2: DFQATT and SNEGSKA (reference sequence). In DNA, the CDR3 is TGCAGTGCGCGGACTAGCGGGAGGGCCGGAGAGCAGTACTTC. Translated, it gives CSARTSGRAGEQYF.

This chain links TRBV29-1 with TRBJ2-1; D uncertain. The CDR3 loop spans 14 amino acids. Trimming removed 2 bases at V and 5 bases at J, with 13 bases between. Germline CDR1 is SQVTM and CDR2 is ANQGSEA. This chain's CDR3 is CSVELGRVHNEQFF. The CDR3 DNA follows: TGCAGCGTTGAATTGGGAAGGGTTCACAATGAGCAGTTCTTC.

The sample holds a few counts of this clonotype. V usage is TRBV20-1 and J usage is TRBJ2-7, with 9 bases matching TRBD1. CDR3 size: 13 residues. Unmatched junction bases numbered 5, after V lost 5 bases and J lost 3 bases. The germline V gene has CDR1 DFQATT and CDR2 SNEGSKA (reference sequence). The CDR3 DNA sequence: TGCAGTGCTCCGAGGACAGGGGTCTACGAGCAGTACTTC. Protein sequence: CSAPRTGVYEQYF.

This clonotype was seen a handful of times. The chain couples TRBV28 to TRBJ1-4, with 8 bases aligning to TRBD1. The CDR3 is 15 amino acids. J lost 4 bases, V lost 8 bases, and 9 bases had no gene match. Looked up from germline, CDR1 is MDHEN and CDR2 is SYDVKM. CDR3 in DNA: TGTGCCAGCCGAAGACGACAGGGGCGTAATGAAAAACTGTTTTTT. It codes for CASRRRQGRNEKLFF.

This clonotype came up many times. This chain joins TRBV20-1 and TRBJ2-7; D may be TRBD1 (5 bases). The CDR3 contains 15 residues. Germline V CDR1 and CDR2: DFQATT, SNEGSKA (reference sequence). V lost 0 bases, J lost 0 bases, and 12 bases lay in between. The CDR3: CSARDPRTTSYEQYF. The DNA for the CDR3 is TGCAGTGCTAGAGATCCCCGGACAACCTCCTACGAGCAGTACTTC.

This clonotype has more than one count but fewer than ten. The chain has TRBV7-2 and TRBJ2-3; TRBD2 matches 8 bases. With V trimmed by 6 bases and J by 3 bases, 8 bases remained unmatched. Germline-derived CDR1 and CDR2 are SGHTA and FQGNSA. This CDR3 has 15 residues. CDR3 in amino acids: CASRKSGSETDTQYF. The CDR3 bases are TGTGCCAGCAGGAAAAGCGGGAGCGAAACAGATACGCAGTATTTT.

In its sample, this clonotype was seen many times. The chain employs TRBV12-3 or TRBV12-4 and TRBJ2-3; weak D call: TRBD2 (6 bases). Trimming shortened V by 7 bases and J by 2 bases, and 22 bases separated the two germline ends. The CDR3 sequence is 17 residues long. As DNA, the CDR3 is TGTGCCAGCACCCCCAGGGAACTAGCTAGCCTCACAGATACGCAGTATTTT. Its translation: CASTPRELASLTDTQYF.

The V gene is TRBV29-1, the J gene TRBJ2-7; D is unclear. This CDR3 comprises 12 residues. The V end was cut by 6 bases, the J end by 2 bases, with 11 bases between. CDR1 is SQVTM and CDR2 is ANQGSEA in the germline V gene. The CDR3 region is CSVSSSTYEQYF. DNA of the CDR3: TGCAGCGTCTCCTCTTCCACCTACGAGCAGTACTTC.

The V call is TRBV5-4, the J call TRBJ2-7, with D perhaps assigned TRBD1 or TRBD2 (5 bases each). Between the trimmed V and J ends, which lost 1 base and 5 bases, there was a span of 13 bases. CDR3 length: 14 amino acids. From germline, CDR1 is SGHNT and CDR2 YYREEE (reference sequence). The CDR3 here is CASSLKGPAHEQYF. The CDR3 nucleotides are TGTGCCAGCAGCTTGAAGGGACCGGCTCACGAGCAGTACTTC. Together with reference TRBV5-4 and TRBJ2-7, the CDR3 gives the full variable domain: ETGVTQSPTHLIKTRGQQVTLRCSSQSGHNTVSWYQQALGQGPQFIFQYYREEENGRGNFPPRFSGLQFPNYSSELNVNALELDDSALYLCASSLKGPAHEQYFGPGTRLTVT.

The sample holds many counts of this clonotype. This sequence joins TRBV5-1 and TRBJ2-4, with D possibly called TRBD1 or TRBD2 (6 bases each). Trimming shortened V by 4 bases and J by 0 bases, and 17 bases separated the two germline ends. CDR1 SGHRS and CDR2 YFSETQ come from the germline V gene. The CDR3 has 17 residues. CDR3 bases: TGCGCCAGCAGCCCGCAAGGCGGGACATTAGCCAAAAACATTCAGTACTTC. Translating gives CASSPQGGTLAKNIQYF.

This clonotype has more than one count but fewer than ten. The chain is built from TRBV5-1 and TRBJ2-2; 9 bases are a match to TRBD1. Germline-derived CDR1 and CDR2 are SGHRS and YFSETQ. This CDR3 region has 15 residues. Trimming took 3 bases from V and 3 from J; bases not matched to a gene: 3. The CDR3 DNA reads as TGCGCCAGCAGCTGGGACAGGGCCTACACCGGGGAGCTGTTTTTT. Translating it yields CASSWDRAYTGELFF.

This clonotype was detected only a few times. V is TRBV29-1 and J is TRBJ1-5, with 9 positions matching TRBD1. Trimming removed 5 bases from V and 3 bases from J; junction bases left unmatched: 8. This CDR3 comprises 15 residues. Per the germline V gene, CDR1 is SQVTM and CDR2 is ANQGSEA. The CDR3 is CSVLMGQGNNQPQHF. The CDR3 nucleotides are TGCAGCGTTCTAATGGGACAGGGAAACAATCAGCCCCAGCATTTT.

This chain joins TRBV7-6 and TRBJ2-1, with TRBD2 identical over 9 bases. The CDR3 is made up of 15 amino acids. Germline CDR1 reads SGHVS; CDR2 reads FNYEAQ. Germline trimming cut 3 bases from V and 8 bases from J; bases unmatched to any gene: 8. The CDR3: CASSFGGRAADEQFF. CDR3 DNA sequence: TGTGCCAGCAGCTTTGGCGGGAGGGCCGCGGATGAGCAGTTCTTC.

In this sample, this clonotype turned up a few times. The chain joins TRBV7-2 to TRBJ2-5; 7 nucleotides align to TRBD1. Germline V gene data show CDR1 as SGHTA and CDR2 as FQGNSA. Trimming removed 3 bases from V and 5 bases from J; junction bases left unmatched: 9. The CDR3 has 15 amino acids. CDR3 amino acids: CASSFSIGGPETQYF. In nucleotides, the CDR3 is TGTGCCAGCAGCTTTTCGATAGGGGGCCCGGAGACCCAGTACTTC.

CDR3 in DNA: TGTGCCAGCAGTTTCCGGGGCTATCGCAATCAGCCCCAGCATTTT. Its protein product is CASSFRGYRNQPQHF. The J gene is TRBJ1-5, the V gene TRBV27; D is possibly TRBD1 (5 bases). The V and J ends lost 3 bases and 2 bases respectively, with 11 bases between them. This CDR3 is 15 amino acids long. Germline V gives CDR1 MNHEY, CDR2 SMNVEV (reference sequence).

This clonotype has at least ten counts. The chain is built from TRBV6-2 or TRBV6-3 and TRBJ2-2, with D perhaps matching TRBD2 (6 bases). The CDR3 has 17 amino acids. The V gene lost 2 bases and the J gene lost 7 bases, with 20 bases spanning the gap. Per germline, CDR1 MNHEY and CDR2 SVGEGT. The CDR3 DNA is TGTGCCAGCAGTTACCCTGAAGGTGGAGGGATTAACGGGGAGCTGTTTTTT. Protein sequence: CASSYPEGGGINGELFF.

The CDR3 reads CASSVEGENEQYF. CDR3 nucleotides: TGTGCCAGCAGCGTAGAAGGAGAGAACGAGCAGTACTTC. The chain recombines TRBV9 with TRBJ2-7, with no clear D. Germline values: CDR1 SGDLS, CDR2 YYNGEE. V was trimmed by 0 bases and J by 5 bases, leaving 9 bases between them. The CDR3 has 13 residues.